This T cell receptor (beta chain) was recovered during a study of T-cell reconstitution after alpha-beta-depleted transplantation in children. Molecular barcoding with unique molecular identifiers was used for the TCRbeta library. TCRdb recomputed calls from the PCR reads with MiXCR, one row per CDR3 protein. This table has 900,000 or so distinct CDR3 sequences, less than 20% appearing once. This clonotype occurred a few times. The V gene end was trimmed by 5 bases and the J gene end by 2 bases; junction bases not matched to a gene: 7. Germline V gives CDR1 SGHRS, CDR2 YFSETQ. This CDR3 comprises 14 residues.

The clonotype comes from a male patient between 10 and 17 years old who had a stem cell transplant for acute lymphoblastic leukemia, so the T cells may come from the graft donor. The rearrangement links TRBV5-1 to TRBJ2-7; the match to TRBD1 covers 7 bases. The source was PBMCs, mostly from graft donor cells, collected 360 days after TCRalphabeta/CD19-depleted stem cell transplant. The CDR3 region has the DNA TGCGCCAGCAGTCTTATAACAGGGGCCTACGAGCAGTACTTC. Residues: CASSLITGAYEQYF.